The entry below gives a single TCR beta chain sequence along with its context. Antigen: not known. This entry comes from a study of identical twins. Findings and caveats of the study: Clonotypes of the beta chain that were abundant in cord blood carried fewer insertions (memory repertoires showed none).

Via MiXCR, TCRdb re-called the 5' RACE reads, giving one row per CDR3 protein. The sample includes some 320,000 distinct CDR3 sequences, 10% to 15% of them seen just once. The V and J ends lost 1 base and 2 bases respectively, with 8 bases between them. Germline CDR1 reads SNHLY; CDR2 reads FYNNEI. This CDR3 comprises 15 residues. These data also featured in a second study, about yellow fever vaccine responses in identical twins.

The V gene is TRBV2, the J gene TRBJ1-4; no definite D call. The TCR sequence derives from a woman in her late teens or twenties in good health. Sequenced material: CD8+ T cells sorted from blood. The chain's CDR3 is CASSEEVATNEKLFF. CDR3 nucleotide sequence: TGTGCCAGCAGTGAAGAGGTTGCGACTAATGAAAAACTGTTTTTT. Drawing the rest from reference TRBV2 and TRBJ1-4, the complete variable domain is EPEVTQTPSHQVTQMGQEVILRCVPISNHLYFYWYRQILGQKVEFLVSFYNNEISEKSEIFDDQFSVERPDGSNFTLKIRSTKLEDSAMYFCASSEEVATNEKLFFGSGTQLSVL.